These 20 T cell receptor beta chains share one sample of origin, sequenced in a study of cytomegalovirus exposure and HLA in healthy donors. This PCR relied on a set of 60 Vbeta primers and 13 Jbeta primers. TCRdb's copy holds only in-frame clones and misses some; the assay was immunoSEQ multiplex PCR. The data show more than 80,000 clones, about 79% seen once. Sequencing used PBMCs. The receptors were sampled from a man between 18 and 29 years old in good health and CMV-seropositive.

This clone was seen a few times. The V gene is TRBV5-6, the J gene TRBJ1-1; D remains unclear. Per germline, CDR1 SGHDT and CDR2 YYEEEE. The CDR3 loop spans 12 amino acids. Trimming removed 1 base at V and 7 bases at J, with 8 bases between. DNA of the CDR3: TGTGCCAGCAGCTTGCGGGGTAATGAAGCTTTCTTT. It yields the protein CASSLRGNEAFF.

The V call is TRBV9, the J call TRBJ2-7; a weak D match, TRBD2 (6 bases). The CDR3 extends over 15 amino acids. Germline V gene lookup returns CDR1 SGDLS and CDR2 YYNGEE. Trimming pared 3 bases from V and 4 bases from J, leaving 17 bases between. The chain's CDR3 is CASSAQARGEYEQYF. The DNA for the CDR3 is TGTGCCAGCAGCGCCCAGGCCCGCGGGGAATACGAGCAGTACTTC.

V gene TRBV5-6 combines with J gene TRBJ1-1; no clear D. Germline CDR1 SGHDT, CDR2 YYEEEE. Trimming took off 4 bases at V and 7 bases at J, with 14 bases between the two ends. This CDR3 comprises 13 residues. For the CDR3, the DNA is TGTGCCAGCAGCCCGACAATCTCAGTTGAAGCTTTCTTT. Translation: CASSPTISVEAFF.

The chain has TRBV6-5 and TRBJ1-5; TRBD1 is a possible D gene (5 bases). V was clipped by 6 bases and J by 5 bases, with 17 bases between them. The CDR3 extends over 15 amino acids. Germline CDR1 is MNHEY and CDR2 is SVGAGI. In nucleotides, the CDR3 is TGTGCCAGCAGAGGGAGGGGACGGGGGTATCAGCCCCAGCATTTT. Amino acids: CASRGRGRGYQPQHF.

The chain is built from TRBV4-2 and TRBJ1-4; 8 bases are a match to TRBD1. Germline CDR1 is LGHNA and CDR2 is YNFKEQ. This CDR3 has 18 amino acids. V was pared by 0 bases and J by 4 bases, with 10 bases of the junction left unmatched. The CDR3 here is CASSQDGGTGGYNEKLFF. The DNA for the CDR3 is TGTGCCAGCAGCCAAGATGGGGGGACAGGTGGTTATAATGAAAAACTGTTTTTT.

This chain links TRBV5-1 with TRBJ2-3, with D perhaps TRBD1 (6 bases). There are 16 residues in the CDR3. The germline CDR1 and CDR2 sequences are SGHRS and YFSETQ. Trimming pared 4 bases from V and 2 bases from J, leaving 17 bases between. The CDR3 coding sequence is TGCGCCAGCAGCGCGTGGGGGCAGGGAACCACAGATACGCAGTATTTT. Its translation: CASSAWGQGTTDTQYF.

As for this clone: Other DNA sequences from this sample encode an identical CDR3 as well. This chain links TRBV6-1 with TRBJ1-5, with D hard to call. There are 15 residues in the CDR3. Germline lookup yields CDR1 MNHNS and CDR2 SASEGT. Trimming stripped 0 bases from V and 1 base from J, with 7 bases between. CDR3 in DNA: TGTGCCAGCAGTGAAGCAGGAGGAAGCAATCAGCCCCAGCATTTT. The encoded protein is CASSEAGGSNQPQHF.

The gene calls are TRBV5-8 and TRBJ2-7; weak D call: TRBD1 (6 bases). This CDR3 is built from 16 residues. Germline CDR1 is SGHTS and CDR2 is YDEGEE. Deletions cut 4 bases from V and 4 bases from J, with 21 bases between. As DNA, the CDR3 is TGTGCCAGCAGCGTTTCCGGGACATCGTCCGGGTACGAGCAGTACTTC. It is translated as CASSVSGTSSGYEQYF. The full variable domain, rest sourced from reference TRBV5-8 and TRBJ2-7, is EAGVTQSPTHLIKTRGQQATLRCSPISGHTSVYWYQQALGLGLQFLLWYDEGEERNRGNFPPRFSGRQFPNYSSELNVNALELEDSALYLCASSVSGTSSGYEQYFGPGTRLTVT.

The chain combines TRBV6-5 with TRBJ1-5; possible D gene TRBD1, 5 bases. Germline V gene data show CDR1 as MNHEY and CDR2 as SVGAGI. The CDR3 covers 15 residues. V was pared by 0 bases and J by 4 bases, with 10 bases between. CDR3 in amino acids: CASSYSPGTNQPQHF. CDR3 sequence (DNA): TGTGCCAGCAGTTACTCCCCAGGGACTAATCAGCCCCAGCATTTT.

V and J are TRBV5-1 and TRBJ2-1; D remains unclear. Germline CDR1 and CDR2: SGHRS and YFSETQ. V lost 3 bases, J lost 0 bases, and 7 bases lay in between. This CDR3 is built from 14 residues. Here the CDR3 DNA reads TGCGCCAGCAGCTCTTATTCCTCCTACAATGAGCAGTTCTTC. Translated: CASSSYSSYNEQFF.

The chain recombines TRBV4-1 with TRBJ2-3; TRBD2 matches at 11 bases. Unmatched junction bases numbered 14, after V lost 2 bases and J lost 4 bases. The CDR3 consists of 19 residues. The germline V gene encodes CDR1 MGHRA and CDR2 YSYEKL. The CDR3 DNA follows: TGCGCCAGCAGCCAAACAACGTTCACTAGCGGGAGAGCTTCAGATACGCAGTATTTT. Translating it yields CASSQTTFTSGRASDTQYF.

This chain uses TRBV29-1 with TRBJ1-1; 8 nucleotides line up with TRBD1. V gave up 8 bases and J gave up 4 bases; unmatched junction bases: 6. The CDR3 covers 12 residues. Germline loops: CDR1 SQVTM, CDR2 ANQGSEA. The CDR3 loop reads CSFQGAGTEAFF. CDR3 DNA sequence: TGCAGCTTCCAGGGGGCTGGCACTGAAGCTTTCTTT.

This chain links TRBV2 with TRBJ2-2, with TRBD1 matching 9 bases. Germline V gene sequence: CDR1 SNHLY, CDR2 FYNNEI. This CDR3 comprises 14 residues. The trim removed 9 bases at V and 4 bases at J, leaving 6 bases unmatched. CDR3 sequence: CAREPDRGTGELFF. The CDR3 DNA sequence: TGTGCCAGAGAACCGGACAGGGGCACCGGGGAGCTGTTTTTT.

The J gene is TRBJ2-1, the V gene TRBV29-1; a weak D match, TRBD1 (5 bases). CDR1 is SQVTM, CDR2 ANQGSEA, per germline. Deletions cut 8 bases from V and 9 bases from J, with 20 bases between. The CDR3 runs 13 residues. CDR3 coding DNA: TGCAGCTCCATGAAGGGGAATTTGGGTGAGCAGTTCTTC. Translating gives CSSMKGNLGEQFF.

J is TRBJ1-2 and V is TRBV4-2; TRBD1 is a possible D gene (5 bases). There are 15 residues in the CDR3. V was clipped by 0 bases and J by 4 bases, with 12 bases between them. Germline-derived CDR1 and CDR2 are LGHNA and YNFKEQ. The CDR3 DNA reads TGTGCCAGCAGCCAAGATGGACGCGGGGCCTATGGCTACACCTTC. It encodes CASSQDGRGAYGYTF.

The V gene is TRBV6-5, the J gene TRBJ1-5; 8 nucleotides align to TRBD1. This CDR3 is built from 14 residues. V lost 5 bases, J lost 6 bases, and 6 bases stayed unmatched. Germline V lookup: CDR1 MNHEY, CDR2 SVGAGI. The CDR3 nucleotides read TGTGCCAGCAGTAATACAGGGGGTAGTCAGCCCCAGCATTTT. This encodes CASSNTGGSQPQHF.

The table lists this clone with a few counts. The chain links TRBV11-2 to TRBJ2-1, with D perhaps matching TRBD2 (6 bases). Germline-derived CDR1 and CDR2 are SGHAT and FQNNGV. The V end was cut by 6 bases, the J end by 4 bases, with 16 bases between. The CDR3 is 15 residues long. The CDR3 coding sequence is TGTGCCAGCAGAAAGACTAGTCTTTGGTACAATGAGCAGTTCTTC. Its protein is CASRKTSLWYNEQFF.

The V and J genes are TRBV2 and TRBJ2-3; 9 nucleotides align to TRBD2. CDR3 length: 15 amino acids. CDR1 and CDR2 from the germline V gene are SNHLY and FYNNEI. With 6 bases clipped from V and 3 bases from J, the junction kept 7 bases outside the gene matches. The CDR3 region is CASRRRLAVTDTQYF. The CDR3 nucleotides are TGTGCCAGCAGGCGAAGACTAGCGGTAACAGATACGCAGTATTTT.

The chain couples TRBV5-1 to TRBJ2-7; 7 nucleotides match TRBD2. Germline CDR1 SGHRS, CDR2 YFSETQ. The J segment lost 4 bases and the V segment lost 0 bases, leaving 7 bases of the junction unmatched. The CDR3 has 15 residues. The CDR3 DNA reads TGCGCCAGCAGCTTGGGGACTAGAAGCGGATACGAGCAGTACTTC. The encoded protein is CASSLGTRSGYEQYF.

The chain couples TRBV14 to TRBJ1-2; D possibly corresponds to TRBD1 (6 bases). V was shortened by 4 bases and J by 5 bases, with 11 bases between the two germline ends. The germline V gene encodes CDR1 SGHDN and CDR2 FVKESK. The CDR3 is 13 residues long. CDR3 residues: CASSPGRGYGYTF. The CDR3 DNA follows: TGTGCCAGCAGCCCCGGCAGGGGATATGGCTACACCTTC.